These T cell receptor beta chains were read from a single sample in a study of blood T cell repertoires in COVID-19. Only in-frame clones appear in the TCRdb table, and some are missing; sequencing was by immunoSEQ multiplex PCR. The sample carries around 170,000 clones, less than 85% recorded once. The sample consisted of PBMCs or T cells enriched from blood (not recorded which). The receptors were gathered from a man aged 50 to 59 who had recovered from COVID-19. The conserved cysteine and the conserved F or W are not part of the CDR3 here.

ASSKGRNEQF,TRBV12-3/TRBV12-4,TRBJ2-1
ASSPQGGVSSYEQY,TRBV18,TRBJ2-7
ASSPTGNYGYT,TRBV7-2,TRBJ1-2
ASSLVSGKTEAF,TRBV7-9,TRBJ1-1
ASSVRQGGSGNTIY,TRBV2,TRBJ1-3
ASSQDPAGGLAGYT,TRBV4-3,TRBJ1-2
ASSLAFWDRGRGYT,TRBV7-2,TRBJ1-2
ASSYGGSSYNEQF,TRBV5-4,TRBJ2-1
ASSQDRGRYEQY,TRBV7-2,TRBJ2-7
ASSLAVGQEANTGELF,TRBV7-6,TRBJ2-2
ASSLVGQGDGYT,TRBV7-9,TRBJ1-2
ASSRTGGGETQY,TRBV9,TRBJ2-5
ASSLGQGNAVSGNTIY,TRBV7-9,TRBJ1-3
ASSQGDRGTDTQY,TRBV4-2,TRBJ2-3
ASSDPQGGETQY,TRBV5-1,TRBJ2-5
ASSNPEESGDTYEQF,TRBV19,TRBJ2-1
ASSLGAHGTEAF,TRBV7-6,TRBJ1-1
ASSLTGGSAEAF,TRBV7-8,TRBJ1-1
ASSLAQSSGDEQF,TRBV5-1,TRBJ2-1
ASSDRGSRVGELF,TRBV6-1,TRBJ2-2
ASSHDRFNEQY,TRBV3-1/TRBV3-2,TRBJ2-7
ASSSYGITYEQY,TRBV7-2,TRBJ2-7
ASSLSGLAGYEQY,TRBV27,TRBJ2-7
ASSPRDRTYEQY,TRBV27,TRBJ2-7
ASRQGTYNEQF,TRBV28,TRBJ2-1
ACGGAFSYGYT,TRBV9,TRBJ1-2
ASSQDGSGDWWTGELF,TRBV4-3,TRBJ2-2
ASSFGQNTEAF,TRBV5-1,TRBJ1-1
ASSQASQRGEETQY,TRBV4-1,TRBJ2-5
SAETGNKAF,TRBV20-1,TRBJ1-1
ASSIEQGRNTQY,TRBV5-5,TRBJ2-3
ASSQERGTEAF,TRBV4-3,TRBJ1-1
AWSPGQGSNEKLF,TRBV30,TRBJ1-4
ASSNPGSPSIQY,TRBV19,TRBJ2-4
ASSFQQGDGEKLF,TRBV7-9,TRBJ1-4
ASRVSTGPEQY,TRBV12-3/TRBV12-4,TRBJ2-7
ASSLGQGAIFGSPLH,TRBV27,TRBJ1-6
ASTTTGGSDTQY,TRBV5-1,TRBJ2-3
ASSLADGAQH,TRBV12-3/TRBV12-4,TRBJ1-5
ANSDLSGPGTGELF,TRBV6-1,TRBJ2-2
ASSGTSHKAF,TRBV27,TRBJ1-1
ASSQEGGGGYNEQF,TRBV4-2,TRBJ2-1
ASSLVQGGTEAF,TRBV7-2,TRBJ1-1
AISEDLTSGGSGF,TRBV10-3,TRBJ2-1
ASSLSAGGLNEQF,TRBV27,TRBJ2-1
SVERGAEGYT,TRBV29-1,TRBJ1-2
ASSSAGGLSPLH,TRBV7-2,TRBJ1-6
ASSMTGNTEAF,TRBV10-1,TRBJ1-1
ASSLARFSEQY,TRBV5-4,TRBJ2-7
ASSQRDSLNYGYT,TRBV4-1,TRBJ1-2
ASKNGVAVSTDTQY,TRBV5-6,TRBJ2-3
ASSSGTGPYEQY,TRBV11-2,TRBJ2-7
ASSTGQENTEAF,TRBV19,TRBJ1-1
ASSNPAVSSYNEQF,TRBV7-9,TRBJ2-1
ASSSIQTYNEQF,TRBV7-9,TRBJ2-1
ASSPRRGDTEAF,TRBV5-6,TRBJ1-1
ASSHGTGDPHSNQPQH,TRBV5-4,TRBJ1-5
ASSQDSGQGAGYGYT,TRBV4-2,TRBJ1-2
ASSLDLGHLVTEAF,TRBV5-1,TRBJ1-1